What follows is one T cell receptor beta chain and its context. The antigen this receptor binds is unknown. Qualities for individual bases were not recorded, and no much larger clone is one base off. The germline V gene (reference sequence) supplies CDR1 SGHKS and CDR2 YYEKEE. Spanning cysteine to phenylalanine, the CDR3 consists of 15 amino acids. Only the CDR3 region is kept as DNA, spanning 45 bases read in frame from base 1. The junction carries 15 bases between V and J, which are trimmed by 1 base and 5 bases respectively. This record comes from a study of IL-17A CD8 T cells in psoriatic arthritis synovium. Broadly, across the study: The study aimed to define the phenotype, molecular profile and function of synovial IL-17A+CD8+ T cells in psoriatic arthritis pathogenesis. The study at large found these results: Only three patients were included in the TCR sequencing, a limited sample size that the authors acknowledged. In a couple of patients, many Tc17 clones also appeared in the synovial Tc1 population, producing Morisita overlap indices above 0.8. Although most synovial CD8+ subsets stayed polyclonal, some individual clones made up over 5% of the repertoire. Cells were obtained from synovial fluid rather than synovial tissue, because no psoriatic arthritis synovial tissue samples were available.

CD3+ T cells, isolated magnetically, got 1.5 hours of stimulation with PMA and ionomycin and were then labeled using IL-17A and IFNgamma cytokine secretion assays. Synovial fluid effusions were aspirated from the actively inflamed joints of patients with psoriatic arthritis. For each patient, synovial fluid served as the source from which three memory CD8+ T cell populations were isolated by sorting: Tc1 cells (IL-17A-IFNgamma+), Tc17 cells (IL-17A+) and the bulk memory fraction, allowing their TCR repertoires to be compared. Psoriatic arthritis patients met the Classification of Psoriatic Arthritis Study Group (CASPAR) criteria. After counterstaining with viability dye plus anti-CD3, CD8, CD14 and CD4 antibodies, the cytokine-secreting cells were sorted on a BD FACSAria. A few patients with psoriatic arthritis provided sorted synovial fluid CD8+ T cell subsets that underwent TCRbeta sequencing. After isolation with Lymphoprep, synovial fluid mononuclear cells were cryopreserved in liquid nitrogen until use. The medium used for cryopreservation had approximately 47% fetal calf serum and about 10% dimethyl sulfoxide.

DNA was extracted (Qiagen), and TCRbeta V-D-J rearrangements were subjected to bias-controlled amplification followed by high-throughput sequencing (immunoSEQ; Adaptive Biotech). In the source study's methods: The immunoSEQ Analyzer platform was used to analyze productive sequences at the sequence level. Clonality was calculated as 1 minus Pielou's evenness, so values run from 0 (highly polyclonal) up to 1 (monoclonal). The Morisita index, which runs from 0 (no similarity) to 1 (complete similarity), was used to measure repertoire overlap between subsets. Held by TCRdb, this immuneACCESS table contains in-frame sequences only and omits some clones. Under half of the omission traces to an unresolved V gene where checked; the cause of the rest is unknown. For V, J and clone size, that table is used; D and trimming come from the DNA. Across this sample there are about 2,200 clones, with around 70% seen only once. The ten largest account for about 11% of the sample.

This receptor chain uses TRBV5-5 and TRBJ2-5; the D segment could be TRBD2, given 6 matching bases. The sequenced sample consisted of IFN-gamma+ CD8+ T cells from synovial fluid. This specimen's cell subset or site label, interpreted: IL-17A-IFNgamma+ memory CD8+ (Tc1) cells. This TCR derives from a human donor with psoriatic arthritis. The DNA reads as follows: TGTGCCAGCAGCTTGTACAGCGGGCCCTCGGAGACCCAGTACTTC. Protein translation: CASSLYSGPSETQYF.